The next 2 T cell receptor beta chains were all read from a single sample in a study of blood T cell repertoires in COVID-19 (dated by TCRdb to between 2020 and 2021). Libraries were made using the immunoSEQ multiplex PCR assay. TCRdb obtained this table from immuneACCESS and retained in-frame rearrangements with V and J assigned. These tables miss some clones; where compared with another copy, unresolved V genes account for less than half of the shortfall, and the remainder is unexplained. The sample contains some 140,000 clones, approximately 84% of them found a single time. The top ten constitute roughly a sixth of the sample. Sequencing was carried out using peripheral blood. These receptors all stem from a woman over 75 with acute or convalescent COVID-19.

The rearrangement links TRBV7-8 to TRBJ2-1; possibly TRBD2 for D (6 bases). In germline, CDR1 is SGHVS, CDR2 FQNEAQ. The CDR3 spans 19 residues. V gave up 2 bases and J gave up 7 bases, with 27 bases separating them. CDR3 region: CASSLWSGDPRLPSNEQFF. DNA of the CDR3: TGTGCCAGCAGCTTATGGTCGGGGGACCCTAGGTTGCCGTCGAATGAGCAGTTCTTC.

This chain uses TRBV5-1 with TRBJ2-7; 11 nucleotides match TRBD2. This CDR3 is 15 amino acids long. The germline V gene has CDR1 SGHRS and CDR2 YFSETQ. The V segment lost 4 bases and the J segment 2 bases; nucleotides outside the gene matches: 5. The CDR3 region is CASSPGLAGPYEQYF. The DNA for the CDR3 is TGCGCCAGCAGCCCTGGACTAGCGGGTCCCTACGAGCAGTACTTC.